The 17 T cell receptor beta chains listed next were all sequenced from one sample in a study of T cell responses to AZD1222 COVID-19 vaccine. Produced via immunoSEQ multiplex PCR; TCRdb's table is partial and in-frame only. The data hold 110,000 to 150,000 clones, with roughly 90% observed a single time. The sequencing used peripheral blood, collected on day 0 of AZD1222 vaccination. The receptors originated from an adult in good health.

The chain links TRBV19 to TRBJ1-2, with TRBD1 matching 10 bases. This CDR3 contains 16 residues. From germline, CDR1 is LNHDA and CDR2 SQIVND (reference sequence). The J segment lost 2 bases and the V segment lost 5 bases, leaving 8 bases of the junction unmatched. The CDR3 DNA sequence: TGTGCCAGTAGTTCCACACCGGGACAGGGGAACTATGGCTACACCTTC. This gives the protein CASSSTPGQGNYGYTF.

The genes are TRBV5-1 and TRBJ1-2; the match to TRBD1 covers 8 bases. This CDR3 has 14 amino acids. The germline V gene encodes CDR1 SGHRS and CDR2 YFSETQ. The trim removed 4 bases at V and 6 bases at J, leaving 8 bases unmatched. In DNA form, the CDR3 reads TGCGCCAGCAGCCAGCAGGGGGCGTTCGATGGCTACACCTTC. Its translation: CASSQQGAFDGYTF. The variable domain in full, completed from reference TRBV5-1 and TRBJ1-2, reads KAGVTQTPRYLIKTRGQQVTLSCSPISGHRSVSWYQQTPGQGLQFLFEYFSETQRNKGNFPGRFSGRQFSNSRSEMNVSTLELGDSALYLCASSQQGAFDGYTFGSGTRLTVV.

J is TRBJ2-5 and V is TRBV6-4; tentative D call: TRBD1 (5 bases). The CDR3 runs 14 residues. Trimming shortened V by 7 bases and J by 2 bases, and 14 bases separated the two germline ends. Germline V CDR1 and CDR2: MRHNA, SNTAGT. Here the CDR3 DNA reads TGTGCCAGCAACACCCGGACACTTCAAGAGACCCAGTACTTC. It yields the protein CASNTRTLQETQYF.

V usage is TRBV6-4 and J usage is TRBJ2-4; maybe TRBD1 (6 bases). The CDR3 spans 16 residues. CDR1 and CDR2 from the germline V gene are MRHNA and SNTAGT. Trimming left V 9 bases short and J 0 bases short, with 18 bases between. In DNA, the CDR3 is TGTGCCAGGGGACAATTCGAGACTCTAGCCAAAAACATTCAGTACTTC. Translating it yields CARGQFETLAKNIQYF.

The J gene is TRBJ2-3, the V gene TRBV5-1; TRBD2 matches 9 bases. The CDR3 runs to 12 residues. Unmatched junction bases numbered 4, after V lost 3 bases and J lost 11 bases. Germline CDR1 reads SGHRS; CDR2 reads YFSETQ. Here the CDR3 reads CASSSAGGEQYF. The DNA for the CDR3 is TGCGCCAGCAGCTCAGCGGGGGGTGAGCAGTATTTT.

The J gene is TRBJ2-1, the V gene TRBV20-1, with D uncertain. CDR3 size: 11 residues. Germline V gives CDR1 DFQATT, CDR2 SNEGSKA (reference sequence). V was trimmed by 8 bases and J by 6 bases, leaving 11 bases between them. CDR3 in DNA: TGCAGTCTCTATGCACCCAATGAGCAGTTCTTC. It specifies CSLYAPNEQFF.

This clone was seen once. DNA of the CDR3: TGTGCCAGCAGTGAAGATTATAATGAAAAACTGTTTTTT. Its protein product is CASSEDYNEKLFF. The chain couples TRBV6-1 to TRBJ1-4; D not resolved. The V gene lost 1 base and the J gene lost 4 bases, with 4 bases spanning the gap. This CDR3 has 13 amino acids. Germline CDR1 and CDR2: MNHNS and SASEGT.

The rearrangement uses TRBV6-2 or TRBV6-3 and TRBJ1-5, with D maybe TRBD1 (5 bases). Germline V gene lookup returns CDR1 MNHEY and CDR2 SVGEGT. V was clipped by 2 bases and J by 7 bases, with 24 bases between them. The CDR3 has 18 amino acids. The CDR3 nucleotides are TGTGCCAGCAGTTACAACGAGAGGAGGTTAAACAGGCGGCAGCCCCAGCATTTT. As protein: CASSYNERRLNRRQPQHF.

V and J are TRBV6-6 and TRBJ1-2, with 8 bases lining up with TRBD1. V lost 2 bases to trimming and J lost 4 bases; unmatched junction nucleotides: 6. The CDR3 is 15 residues long. The germline V gene encodes CDR1 MNHNY and CDR2 SVGAGI (reference sequence). DNA of the CDR3: TGTGCCAGCAGTTACAGGGGGACAGGATTCTATGGCTACACCTTC. It is translated as CASSYRGTGFYGYTF.

This sequence joins TRBV13 and TRBJ2-7; TRBD1 or TRBD2 may be the D gene (5 bases each). The CDR3 covers 15 residues. With 4 bases removed from V and 2 bases from J, the gap between germline ends came to 15 bases. Germline V gives CDR1 PRHDT, CDR2 FYEKMQ (reference sequence). For the CDR3, the DNA is TGTGCCAGCAGCTCCCATTGGGTGGGGGCCTACGAGCAGTACTTC. Its protein is CASSSHWVGAYEQYF.

The chain combines TRBV11-3 with TRBJ2-1; no clear D. V was trimmed by 5 bases and J by 8 bases, leaving 13 bases between them. Germline V gene sequence: CDR1 SGHNT, CDR2 YENEEA. The CDR3 is 13 amino acids. The CDR3 nucleotides are TGTGCCAGCAGCCTTGAGGACGGTGATGAGCAGTTCTTC. It specifies CASSLEDGDEQFF.

CDR3 sequence: CASKLRQSEQYF. The CDR3 DNA is TGTGCCAGCAAATTAAGGCAGTCCGAGCAGTACTTC. The rearrangement links TRBV12-3 or TRBV12-4 to TRBJ2-7; D remains unclear. The CDR3 totals 12 residues. The ends were cut back, 7 bases at V and 6 bases at J, with 13 bases in the middle.

This chain uses TRBV7-6 with TRBJ1-1, with 12 nucleotides matching TRBD1. From germline, CDR1 is SGHVS and CDR2 FNYEAQ. J gave up 5 bases and V 5 bases, and 6 bases lay outside the gene matches. CDR3 length: 15 amino acids. This chain's CDR3 is CASSTRDRGQTEAFF. DNA of the CDR3: TGTGCCAGCAGCACACGGGACAGGGGGCAGACTGAAGCTTTCTTT.

This sequence joins TRBV7-9 and TRBJ2-1; a possible D gene is TRBD2 (5 bases). V lost 5 bases and J 0 bases, leaving 11 bases between the germline ends. Germline V gene sequence: CDR1 SEHNR, CDR2 FQNEAQ (reference sequence). This CDR3 is built from 15 residues. The CDR3 nucleotides read TGTGCCAGCAGCGCGGACTGGGCCTCCTACAATGAGCAGTTCTTC. Protein sequence: CASSADWASYNEQFF.

The J gene is TRBJ2-1, the V gene TRBV5-4; 7 bases agree with TRBD1. Germline V CDR1 and CDR2: SGHNT, YYREEE (reference sequence). J lost 5 bases, V lost 2 bases, and 7 bases had no gene match. The CDR3 runs to 15 residues. The CDR3 here is CASSFYRGLDNEQFF. The CDR3 region has the DNA TGTGCCAGCAGCTTTTACAGGGGCCTTGACAATGAGCAGTTCTTC. The whole variable domain, filled in from reference TRBV5-4 and TRBJ2-1, reads ETGVTQSPTHLIKTRGQQVTLRCSSQSGHNTVSWYQQALGQGPQFIFQYYREEENGRGNFPPRFSGLQFPNYSSELNVNALELDDSALYLCASSFYRGLDNEQFFGPGTRLTVL.

The chain is built from TRBV19 and TRBJ1-1, with 9 positions matching TRBD1. The CDR3 extends over 15 amino acids. Per the germline V gene, CDR1 is LNHDA and CDR2 is SQIVND (reference sequence). With 4 bases clipped from V and 1 base from J, the junction kept 4 bases outside the gene matches. The DNA for the CDR3 is TGTGCCAGTAGTAGTACAGGGGGCTCGAACACTGAAGCTTTCTTT. This codes for CASSSTGGSNTEAFF.

J is TRBJ1-1 and V is TRBV18; the match to TRBD1 covers 8 bases. Germline V gives CDR1 KGHSH, CDR2 LQKENI. This CDR3 is built from 15 residues. V shed 0 bases and J 5 bases; nucleotides not matched to a gene: 5. CDR3 region: CASSPPGTGLTEAFF. In DNA form, the CDR3 reads TGTGCCAGCTCACCACCCGGGACAGGACTGACTGAAGCTTTCTTT.